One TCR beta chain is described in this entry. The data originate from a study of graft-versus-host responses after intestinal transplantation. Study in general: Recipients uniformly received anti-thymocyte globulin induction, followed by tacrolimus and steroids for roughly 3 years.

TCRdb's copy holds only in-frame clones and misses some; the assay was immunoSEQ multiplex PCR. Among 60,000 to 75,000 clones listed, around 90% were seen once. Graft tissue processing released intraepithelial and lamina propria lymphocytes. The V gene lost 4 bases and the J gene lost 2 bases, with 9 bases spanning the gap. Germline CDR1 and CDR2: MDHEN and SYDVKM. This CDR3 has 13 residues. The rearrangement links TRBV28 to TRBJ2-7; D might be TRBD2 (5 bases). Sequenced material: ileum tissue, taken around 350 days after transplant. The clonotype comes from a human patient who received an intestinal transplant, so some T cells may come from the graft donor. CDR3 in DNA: TGTGCCAGCAGTTATGGGAGTACCTACGAGCAGTACTTC. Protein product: CASSYGSTYEQYF.